The rows below give T cell receptor beta chains drawn from one sample of a study of cytomegalovirus exposure and HLA in healthy donors. Libraries were prepared by immunoSEQ multiplex PCR; TCRdb keeps only in-frame clonotypes and omits some of them. Its table records 200,000 or so clones. The sequencing sample was made of PBMCs. The receptors originated from a girl aged 2 to 10 in good health and CMV-seropositive. The CDR3 runs from the conserved cysteine through the conserved F or W. Each record gives: D gene, V gene, J gene, CDR3 DNA, CDR3 protein. The D gene is left open where the match is weak.

NA,TRBV2,TRBJ2-5,TGTGCCAGCAGGTACGACTACCAAGAGACCCAGTACTTC,CASRYDYQETQYF
NA,TRBV18,TRBJ2-1,TGTGCCAGCTCCTGGTTCGGCGAGGGATACAATGAGCAGTTCTTC,CASSWFGEGYNEQFF
TRBD1,TRBV9,TRBJ2-6,TGTGCCAGCAGCGTGGACAGGGGGCTCTCTGGGGCCAACGTCCTGACTTTC,CASSVDRGLSGANVLTF
NA,TRBV9,TRBJ2-6,TGTGCCAGCAGCGCGGACAGTTCCCTCTCTGGGGCCAACGTCCTGACTTTC,CASSADSSLSGANVLTF
NA,TRBV6-5,TRBJ2-3,TGTGCCAGCAGTTCCAAGGACTCATACACAGATACGCAGTATTTT,CASSSKDSYTDTQYF
TRBD1,TRBV19,TRBJ1-5,TGTGCCAGTAGGGGACAGAGTAGCAATCAGCCCCAGCATTTT,CASRGQSSNQPQHF
NA,TRBV11-3,TRBJ2-2,TGTGCCAGCAGCTCCAGGGTTACCGGGGAGCTGTTTTTT,CASSSRVTGELFF
TRBD2,TRBV15,TRBJ2-1,TGTGCCACCAGCAGAACCCTGGGACTAGATAGTAGAGAGCAGTTCTTC,CATSRTLGLDSREQFF
NA,TRBV2,TRBJ2-5,TGTGCCAGCAGTGAATGGTCGCAGGCCCAAGAGACCCAGTACTTC,CASSEWSQAQETQYF
TRBD2,TRBV30,TRBJ2-3,TGTGCCTGGAGTGTAGTAGCGGGAGGGATGCTTAGCACAGATACGCAGTATTTT,CAWSVVAGGMLSTDTQYF
NA,TRBV13,TRBJ2-1,TGTGCCAGCAGCTCCGGGCTAGCGAGCTCCTACAATGAGCAGTTCTTC,CASSSGLASSYNEQFF
TRBD1,TRBV19,TRBJ2-1,TGTGCCAGTAGTATAGGTGGGGGACAGGGAAGGGGTGAGCAGTTCTTC,CASSIGGGQGRGEQFF
NA,TRBV6-1,TRBJ2-7,TGTGCCAGCAGTGCCGGGTCCGGCTACGAGCAGTACTTC,CASSAGSGYEQYF
TRBD1,TRBV5-1,TRBJ2-2,TGCGCCAGCAGCTTACAGGGGGCGGGCACCGGGGAGCTGTTTTTT,CASSLQGAGTGELFF
NA,TRBV11-2,TRBJ2-5,TGTGCCAGCAGCTTATATCAGGGGCAAGAGACCCAGTACTTC,CASSLYQGQETQYF
NA,TRBV5-1,TRBJ1-1,TGCGCCAGCAGGCCCCATAGCGGGAACACTGAAGCTTTCTTT,CASRPHSGNTEAFF
TRBD1,TRBV27,TRBJ2-7,TGTGCCAGCAGTTTACTCGGGACAGGAGTGGAGCAGTACTTC,CASSLLGTGVEQYF
NA,TRBV5-1,TRBJ1-4,TGCGCCAGCAGCTTGTCCAAGGGGGAAAAACTGTTTTTT,CASSLSKGEKLFF
NA,TRBV15,TRBJ2-1,TGTGCCACCAGCAGAGGACAGCCCGGTAGAGGCAATGAGCAGTTCTTC,CATSRGQPGRGNEQFF
TRBD1,TRBV5-4,TRBJ2-3,TGTGCCAGCAGGAGGACAGGGGGGACAGATACGCAGTATTTT,CASRRTGGTDTQYF
TRBD1,TRBV14,TRBJ2-7,TGTGCCAGCAGCCATTTGGACAGGGGGCGCCACGAGCAGTACTTC,CASSHLDRGRHEQYF
TRBD1,TRBV5-1,TRBJ1-6,TGCGCCAGCAGCTTCGGGACAGGGAGTTCACCCCTCCACTTT,CASSFGTGSSPLHF
NA,TRBV6-5,TRBJ1-5,TGTGCCAGCAGGAGAAAACAGGGATGGGATCAGCCCCAGCATTTT,CASRRKQGWDQPQHF
NA,TRBV15,TRBJ2-7,TGTGCCACCAGCAGAGAAACGGGGATCTCCTACGAGCAGTACTTC,CATSRETGISYEQYF
NA,TRBV7-9,TRBJ1-1,TGTGCCAGCAGCCCTCAGGGGAACACTGAAGCTTTCTTT,CASSPQGNTEAFF
TRBD2,TRBV5-4,TRBJ2-1,TGTGCCAGCAGCACCAAGCGGGAGGTGTTCTACAATGAGCAGTTCTTC,CASSTKREVFYNEQFF
TRBD2,TRBV9,TRBJ2-7,TGTGCCAGCAGCGTAGAGCCTAGCGGGGCACACTCCTACGAGCAGTACTTC,CASSVEPSGAHSYEQYF
TRBD2,TRBV7-2,TRBJ2-1,TGTGCCAGCAGCTTCCATAGCGGGAGGGCCTACAATGAGCAGTTCTTC,CASSFHSGRAYNEQFF
TRBD2,TRBV15,TRBJ2-3,TGTGCCACCAGCAGAGCTAGCGGAGGGTCCCATACGCAGTATTTT,CATSRASGGSHTQYF
NA,TRBV5-6,TRBJ1-2,TGTGCCAGCAGAACCCGGACAGCTAACTATGGCTACACCTTC,CASRTRTANYGYTF
TRBD1,TRBV5-1,TRBJ2-1,TGCGCCAGCAGCCCCGGGACAGGGTCCTTAAATGAGCAGTTCTTC,CASSPGTGSLNEQFF
NA,TRBV5-1,TRBJ1-5,TGCGCCAGCAGCTTGGTCGGAGATCAGCCCCAGCATTTT,CASSLVGDQPQHF
NA,TRBV15,TRBJ1-3,TGTGCCACCAGCAGAGACCACACCGATGGAAACACCATATATTTT,CATSRDHTDGNTIYF
NA,TRBV28,TRBJ1-2,TGTGCCAGCCTTCAACGCTTAGACTATGGCTACACCTTC,CASLQRLDYGYTF
TRBD1,TRBV19,TRBJ1-3,TGTGCCAGTAGTTGGGACAGGGGGCAACGGAGCTCTGGAAACACCATATATTTT,CASSWDRGQRSSGNTIYF
TRBD2,TRBV4-1,TRBJ2-7,TGCGCCAGCAGCCAAGATCACAGCCGGGGAGGGTACGAGCAGTACTTC,CASSQDHSRGGYEQYF
TRBD2,TRBV19,TRBJ2-1,TGTGCCAGTAGTATTTCCGGGACTAGGGGCTATGAGCAGTTCTTC,CASSISGTRGYEQFF
NA,TRBV27,TRBJ2-7,TGTGCCAGCAGTTTACTGGGGCAGGTGAACGAGCAGTACTTC,CASSLLGQVNEQYF
NA,TRBV7-9,TRBJ2-5,TGTGCCAGCAGCCCGGACAGAGAGACCCAGTACTTC,CASSPDRETQYF
NA,TRBV15,TRBJ1-5,TGTGCCACCCAGACAGGTCGCAATCCCCCTAGCAATCAGCCCCAGCATTTT,CATQTGRNPPSNQPQHF
NA,TRBV2,TRBJ1-2,TGTGCCAGCAGTGAAACCCAGGGTAACTATGGCTACACCTTC,CASSETQGNYGYTF
TRBD2,TRBV19,TRBJ2-3,TGTGCCAGTAGTGAACTAGCGGGAGCGCTCGCAGATACGCAGTATTTT,CASSELAGALADTQYF
NA,TRBV10-1,TRBJ2-7,TGCGCCAGCAGTGAATGGACAGCCATGCCAGCCTACGAGCAGTACTTC,CASSEWTAMPAYEQYF
TRBD2,TRBV27,TRBJ2-7,TGTGCCAGCAGGATTTCCGGGGGGAACGAGCAGTACTTC,CASRISGGNEQYF
NA,TRBV28,TRBJ2-5,TGTGCCAGCAGTTCTCAGACAGGCTTAGAGACCCAGTACTTC,CASSSQTGLETQYF